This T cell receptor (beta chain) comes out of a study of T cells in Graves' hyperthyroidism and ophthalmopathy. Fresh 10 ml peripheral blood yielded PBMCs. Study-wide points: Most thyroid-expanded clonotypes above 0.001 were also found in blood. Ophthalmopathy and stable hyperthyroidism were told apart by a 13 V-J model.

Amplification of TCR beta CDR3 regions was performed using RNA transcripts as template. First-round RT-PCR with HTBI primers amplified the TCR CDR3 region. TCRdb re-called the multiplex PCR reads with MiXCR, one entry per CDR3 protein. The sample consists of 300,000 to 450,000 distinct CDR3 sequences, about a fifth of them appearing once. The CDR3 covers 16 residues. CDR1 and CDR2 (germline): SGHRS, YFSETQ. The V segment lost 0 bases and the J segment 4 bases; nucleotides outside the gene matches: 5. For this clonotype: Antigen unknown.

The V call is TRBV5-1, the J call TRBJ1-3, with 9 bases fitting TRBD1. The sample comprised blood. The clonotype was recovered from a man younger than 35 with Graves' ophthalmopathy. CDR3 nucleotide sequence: TGCGCCAGCAGCTTGGGAACAGGGGGCGTCGGAAACACCATATATTTT. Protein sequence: CASSLGTGGVGNTIYF.